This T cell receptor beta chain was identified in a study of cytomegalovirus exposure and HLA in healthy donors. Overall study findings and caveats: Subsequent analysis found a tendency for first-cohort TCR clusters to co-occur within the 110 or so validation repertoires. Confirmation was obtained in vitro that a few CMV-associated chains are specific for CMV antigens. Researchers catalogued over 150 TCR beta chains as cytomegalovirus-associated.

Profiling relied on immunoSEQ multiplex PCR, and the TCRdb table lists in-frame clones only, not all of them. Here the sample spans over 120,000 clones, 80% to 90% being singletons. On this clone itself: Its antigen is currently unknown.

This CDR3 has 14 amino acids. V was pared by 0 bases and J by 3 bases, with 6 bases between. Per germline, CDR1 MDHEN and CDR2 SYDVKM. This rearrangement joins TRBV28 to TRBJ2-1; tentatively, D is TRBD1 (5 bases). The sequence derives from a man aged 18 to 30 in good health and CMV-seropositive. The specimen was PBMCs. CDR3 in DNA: TGTGCCAGCAGTTTATGGGGGCACTACAATGAGCAGTTCTTC. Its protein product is CASSLWGHYNEQFF.